The next 4 T cell receptor beta chains were all read from a single sample in a study of CXCR3-negative and CXCR3-positive naive CD8 T cells (dated by TCRdb to about 2019). Sequenced using a NextSeq 550. The Human TCR Profiling Kit (MiLaboratory) was used to prepare UMI-labeled 5' RACE TRB cDNA libraries. With the reads reprocessed by TCRdb, a single entry stands for each CDR3 protein sequence and no DNA is reported. The sample table records about 24,000 distinct CDR3 sequences. Roughly 4% of the sample goes to the ten largest clones. Sequencing was performed on naive CXCR3- CD8+ T cells from blood. The sample's cell subset or site, from its label and the paper: CD45RO-CCR7+CD27+CD95- naive CD8+ T cells lacking CXCR3 (TNR3-). The receptors shown here come from a human donor in good health. Some clones in this sample may be carry-over from other donors' samples.

The chain combines TRBV5-1 with TRBJ2-3. Looked up from germline, CDR1 is SGHRS and CDR2 is YFSETQ. This CDR3 is built from 13 residues. CDR3 loop: CASSPSSTDTQYF.

This chain uses TRBV2 with TRBJ2-5. This CDR3 has 15 residues. Germline CDR1 reads SNHLY; CDR2 reads FYNNEI. The CDR3 loop is CASSVEMSRQETQYF.

J is TRBJ1-1 and V is TRBV27; as DNA is missing, the TRBD1 call by TCRdb cannot be tested. This CDR3 comprises 14 residues. Looked up from germline, CDR1 is MNHEY and CDR2 is SMNVEV (reference sequence). CDR3 amino acids: CASSLYPGGTEAFF.

This chain uses TRBV4-3 with TRBJ2-1; TCRdb picks TRBD2, but there is no DNA to check that call. Germline CDR1 and CDR2: LGHNA and YSLEER. The CDR3 totals 16 residues. CDR3 loop: CASSQDLGGLGNEQFF.